Sequencing of this T cell receptor (beta chain) was carried out in a study of cytomegalovirus exposure and HLA in healthy donors (dated by TCRdb to about 2017). Looking at the study overall: In an earlier analysis of some 610 of the donors, roughly 300 Gb of sequence data and 117 million unique TCR beta sequences from roughly 180 million T cells were reported. Roughly 300 gigabases of sequencing data and 80 million or so unique TCR sequences were included in an early release covering 550 to 650 HLA-typed donors. Of the 300 to 500 genotyped donors, approximately 80% were placed in the genetic ancestry cluster associated with self-reported Caucasian donors. The study was designed to test whether signatures of past pathogen exposure could be identified by cataloging public T cell receptors. The T cell repertoires of under 700 subjects were profiled by immunosequencing and related to cytomegalovirus serostatus. Along with the 666-subject first cohort, a separate validation cohort of over 90 different subjects was used. High-throughput TCR immunosequencing, statistical association of individual TCRs with disease status, and machine learning were combined to predict cytomegalovirus infection status. A later analysis re-analyzed previously published TCR beta repertoires from 550 to 700 donors and added high-resolution HLA genotyping to study TCR occurrence patterns. In the later analysis, no new phenotypic data were used to find candidate immune exposures; instead, reliance was placed on TCR beta sequences and their occurrence across donors. To decide whether each TCR beta V gene segment behaved as functional or pseudogenic, an earlier analysis of some 570 of the donors relied on high-throughput TCR beta sequencing. Donor age, sex, ethnicity and CMV serostatus were collected together with the repertoire data. A later genetic analysis used genome-wide SNP genotypes for about 65% of the roughly 670 donors, treating that subset as a discovery cohort. Every repertoire in the discovery cohort had been generated on one and the same sequencing platform. Both class I and class II loci were covered by HLA typing, at four-digit resolution. Typing coverage varied by locus: roughly 629-630 donors for A, B, C, DRB1 and DQB1; roughly 520 for DQA1; some 610 for DPA1; 400 to 480 for DPB1. A few DR-DQ haplotypes were treated as single units for association and clustering because of strong linkage in the cohort. Among 398 genotyped donors of the cohort, an average of about 240,000 unique TCR beta nucleotide sequences were sequenced per donor, roughly a sixth of them non-productive.

A word on this clone: The specificity of this receptor is unknown. Qualities for individual bases were not recorded, and no much larger clone is one base off.

The full study reports these points: Because HLA typing was missing for some donors at each locus, association tests included only the typed subset. Most TCR sequences were observed very rarely across donors, whereas some public TCRs were present in many individuals. A later analysis reported that several top co-occurrence clusters appeared linked to parvovirus B19, influenza, CMV and Epstein-Barr virus. When HLA alleles, especially DR and DQ, strongly co-occurred, attributing TCR associations to individual alleles was difficult. Some IMGT-functional V segments, including TRBV6-2 and TRBV6-3, could not be told apart with the 87-base-pair reads, so those segments were excluded. According to a later genetic analysis, donors in an Asian-associated ancestry cluster had fewer N-insertions in productive TCRs than the approximately 630-donor mean. Presence/absence analyses assumed roughly uniform sequencing depth across donors, an assumption that may not hold. A further reported finding was that TCR beta sequences accurately predicted the HLA-A and HLA-B alleles for most subjects in the first cohort. The classifier was reported to diagnose cytomegalovirus status with high specificity and sensitivity in both the original and validation cohorts. The cohort was sequenced for TCR beta chains only, and without alpha or paired-chain data the features that could be detected were limited. An association between a missense DCLRE1C variant and V-gene and J-gene trimming of TCR beta chains was found in a later genetic analysis and replicated in an independent cohort. In an earlier analysis of 587 of the donors, most TCR beta V segments appeared in productive rearrangements about 87% or about 30% of the time, broadly matching IMGT annotations. Linkage disequilibrium might explain the correlated functional status among segregating V segments, but an unknown experimental factor could not be excluded. A few of the identified cytomegalovirus-associated TCR beta chains were confirmed in vitro to be specific for cytomegalovirus antigens. Immune exposure information for the cohort was limited to CMV serostatus. The earlier analysis of 587 of the donors excluded 15 to 20 rarely observed V segments, including chromosome 9 orphons, because counts were too low. In a later analysis, HLA-associated TCR beta chains were found to be more clonally expanded and to have lower generation probabilities than equally common non-associated chains. The authors suggested that the approach could potentially be generalized to other disease states and immunological phenotypes. According to a later analysis, TCR association rates differed among HLA loci, with DRB1 alleles showing the most associated TCRs and HLA-C alleles showing the fewest. A total of 164 TCR beta chains were listed by the study as associated with cytomegalovirus. A group of highly shared sequence variants was considered likely to be a technical artifact of the sequencing pipeline. In a later analysis, most CMV-associated TCR beta chains were found to appear HLA-restricted, with HLA associations seemingly driven largely by CMV exposure. In a later analysis, around 15,000 TCR beta sequences were associated with specific HLA alleles at a false discovery rate of 0.05.

The cohort was made up of several hundred healthy bone marrow donors. All cohort members were sampled while nominally healthy, although unrecorded immune exposures were likely present. The donor tested CMV seronegative, placing the donor among the 352 seronegative members of the cohort. Every donor gave a peripheral blood sample, and the peripheral blood mononuclear cells from that sample were used for TCR beta sequencing. Genomic DNA was extracted from the blood cell samples with the Qiagen DNeasy Blood Extraction Kit. The library came from the immunoSEQ multiplex PCR assay. The multiplex PCR relied on a mix of 60 forward primers for TCR Vbeta segments and 13 reverse primers for TCR Jbeta segments. Amplification of the CDR3 region of rearranged TCR beta genes was performed with a multiplex PCR assay on genomic DNA. On the Illumina HiSeq System, the amplified TCR beta libraries were sequenced as 87-base-pair reads. The published analysis was carried out like this. Across the 666 repertoires, a later analysis counted around 80 million unique TCR beta chains, around 11 million of which were shared by at least two donors. To remove PCR and sequencing errors, raw reads were error-corrected and collapsed into unique sequences using a nearest-neighbor algorithm that merged closely related sequences. To assign V, D and J gene segments, CDR3 sequences were aligned to IMGT reference sequences. For a sequence to be retained, at least a six-nucleotide match to both a V gene segment and a J gene segment was required. Rearrangements were called productive when the CDR3 lacked stop codons and stayed in frame with V and J; all others were non-productive. CDR3 was defined according to IMGT convention as the region running from the second conserved V-encoded cysteine to the conserved J-encoded phenylalanine. In an earlier analysis of more than 550 of the donors, sequences lacking an unambiguous match to a single V gene segment were excluded. An earlier analysis of several hundred of the donors called V segments functional above 56.7% productive rearrangements and segregating when the between-donor standard deviation exceeded 5%. A statistical classification framework was built for diagnosing cytomegalovirus status from the catalog of TCR beta chain sequences. V and J gene assignment, in a later analysis, came from comparing TCR nucleotide sequences with IMGT/GENE-DB human TR gene sequences. The TCRdist pipeline was used in a later analysis to assign CDR3 sequences and most-parsimonious VDJ recombination scenarios. In a later analysis, each TCR beta chain was defined by its CDR3 amino acid sequence together with its V-gene family, and reads lacking a unique V-gene family were excluded. In a later analysis, 450 to 600 highly shared, low-generation-probability nucleotide sequences were removed to address suspected cross-contamination and a sequencing artifact. A later analysis calculated a clonal expansion index for each public chain from normalized within-repertoire ranks of inferred template counts. Generation probabilities in a later analysis came from a VDJ recombination model fitted to out-of-frame rearrangements, and those results were checked against IGoR. In a later analysis, TCR-TCR, TCR-HLA and TCR-CMV co-occurrence was scored with hypergeometric tests, and a repertoire-size bias correction was applied to TCR pairs. False discovery rates were estimated in a later analysis by permuting HLA or CMV assignments 20 times. A later analysis grouped co-occurring TCRs with DBSCAN, adding TCRdist sequence similarity when clustering within HLA-allele-positive subsets. Repertoires with fewer than 30,000 or more than 120,000 public chains, plus five repertoires with anomalous nucleotide sharing, were excluded from co-occurrence clustering. Entries here come from immuneACCESS through TCRdb and include only in-frame sequences with V and J called. Some clones fail to appear in such tables; in the studies checked, an unresolved V gene covers under half of the shortfall, and the cause of the remainder is unknown. The DNA gave D and trimming, while V, J and clone size come from that table. The sample contains 150,000 to 200,000 clones, less than 80% of them found a single time. The ten largest account for over 2.5% of the sample.

Based on the germline V gene (reference sequence), the CDR1 and CDR2 sequences are MNHEY and SMNVEV. From its cysteine to its phenylalanine, the CDR3 spans 14 amino acids. Only CDR3 DNA remains: 42 bases, in frame from the first base. Germline trimming amounts to 3 bases on V and 4 bases on J, with 5 as the count of junction bases outside the gene matches. This TCR came from a man aged 35-49 years in good health and CMV-seronegative. The V and J segments used are TRBV27 and TRBJ1-1; 7 bases in the middle match TRBD1. The sample comprised PBMCs. The DNA is as follows: TGTGCCAGCAGTTTCGAACAGGGGAGCACTGAAGCTTTCTTT. Its protein reads: CASSFEQGSTEAFF.